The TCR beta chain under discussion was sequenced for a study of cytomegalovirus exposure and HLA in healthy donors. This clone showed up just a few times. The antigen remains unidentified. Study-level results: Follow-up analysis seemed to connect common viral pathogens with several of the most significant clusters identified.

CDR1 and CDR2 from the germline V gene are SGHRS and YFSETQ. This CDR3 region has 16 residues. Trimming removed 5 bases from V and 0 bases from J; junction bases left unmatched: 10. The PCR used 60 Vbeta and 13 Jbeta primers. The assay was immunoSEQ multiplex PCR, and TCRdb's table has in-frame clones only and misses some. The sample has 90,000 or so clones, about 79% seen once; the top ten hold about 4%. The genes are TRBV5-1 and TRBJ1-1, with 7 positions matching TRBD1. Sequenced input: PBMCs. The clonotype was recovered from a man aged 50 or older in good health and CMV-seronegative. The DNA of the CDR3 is TGCGCCAGCAGGACCAACCCCGGGACAGTGAACACTGAAGCTTTCTTT. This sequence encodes CASRTNPGTVNTEAFF.